The T cell receptor beta chain described here comes from a study of T cell responses to AZD1222 COVID-19 vaccine. Study-wide results and limits: Regions left unmutated in variants are reportedly the target of nearly half of spike-specific TCRs. Vaccine-associated CD4 TCRs ranged over spike, dominating at 160-218 and 743-854. Clonal diversity may have been underestimated in mostly white British donors.

Comments on this clone: Its specificity is unknown.

The germline V gene encodes CDR1 GTSNPN and CDR2 SVGIG (reference sequence). With 6 bases clipped from V and 0 bases from J, the junction kept 10 bases outside the gene matches. CDR3 length: 15 residues. The repertoire was sequenced with immunoSEQ multiplex PCR; TCRdb's copy has only in-frame clones and lacks some. This table holds more than 150,000 clones, 85% to 90% found once. The specimen comprised peripheral blood, sampled 28 days after the second AZD1222 dose. This chain uses TRBV30 with TRBJ2-7; TRBD2 matches 8 bases. This TCR derives from an adult who received the AZD1222 COVID-19 vaccine. CDR3 bases: TGTGCCTGCCGAAGGGGACTAGTCAACTCCTACGAGCAGTACTTC. This gives the protein CACRRGLVNSYEQYF.